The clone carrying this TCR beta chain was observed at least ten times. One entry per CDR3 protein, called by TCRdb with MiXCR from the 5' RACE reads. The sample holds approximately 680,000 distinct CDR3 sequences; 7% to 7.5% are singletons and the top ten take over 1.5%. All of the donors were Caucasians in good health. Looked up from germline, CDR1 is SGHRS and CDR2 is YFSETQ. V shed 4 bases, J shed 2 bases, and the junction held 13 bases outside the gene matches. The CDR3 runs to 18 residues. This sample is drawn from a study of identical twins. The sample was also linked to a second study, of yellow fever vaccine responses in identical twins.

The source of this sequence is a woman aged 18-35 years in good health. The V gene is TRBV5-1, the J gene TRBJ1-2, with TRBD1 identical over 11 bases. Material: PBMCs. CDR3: CASSAWTGGGDTNYGYTF. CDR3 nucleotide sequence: TGCGCCAGCAGCGCCTGGACAGGGGGCGGGGATACAAACTATGGCTACACCTTC.